Listed below are T cell receptor beta chains from one sample, sequenced in a study of T-cell reconstitution after alpha-beta-depleted transplantation in children. TCRdb independently ran MiXCR on the PCR reads; one entry per CDR3 protein. This sample has tens of thousands of distinct CDR3 sequences, with around 53% found just once. The material was peripheral blood, obtained before TCRalphabeta/CD19-depleted stem cell transplant. Receptor source: a boy younger than two with SCID, due to receive a stem cell transplant. Each CDR3 is given with its conserved first and last residue. The order of the fields is J gene, clone size, V gene, D gene, CDR3 DNA, CDR3 protein. A D gene is named only where the DNA matches it firmly. Rows give clone size only sometimes, using once, few, many, or a class for an expanded clone.

TRBJ2-7 | few | TRBV6-2/TRBV6-3 | NA | TGTGCCAGTTGTCGAGGGGTAGAGTCCCACGAGCAGTACTTC | CASCRGVESHEQYF
TRBJ1-4 | NA | TRBV9 | TRBD1 | TGTGCCAGCAGCGTCTCGACAGGGTTTAATGAAAAACTGTTTTTT | CASSVSTGFNEKLFF
TRBJ2-5 | NA | TRBV6-1 | NA | TGTGCCAGCAGTGGAACCGGGACTCCTCTTGCGGAGACCCAGTACTTC | CASSGTGTPLAETQYF
TRBJ2-2 | NA | TRBV9 | NA | TGTGCCAGCAGCTCCAGGAGCGTTCCCGGGGAGCTGTTTTTT | CASSSRSVPGELFF
TRBJ1-1 | NA | TRBV3-1 | NA | TGTGCCAGCCGGAGTCCTGCTGAAGCTTTCTTT | CASRSPAEAFF
TRBJ2-1 | once | TRBV12-3/TRBV12-4 | TRBD2 | TGTGCCAGCAGGGAAACTAGCGGCCACTGGGAGCAGTTCTTC | CASRETSGHWEQFF
TRBJ2-5 | NA | TRBV7-6 | NA | TGTGCCAGCAGCTTGAACGTAATTGGCCCCCTGGGGGAGACCCAGTACTTC | CASSLNVIGPLGETQYF
TRBJ1-2 | few | TRBV5-1 | NA | TGCGCCAGCAGCTTGTCCGGGGGTTTGGAAGGCTACACCTTC | CASSLSGGLEGYTF
TRBJ1-4 | NA | TRBV20-1 | NA | TGCAGTGCTAGGCGCAGGGAGGGCGAAAAACTGTTTTTT | CSARRREGEKLFF
TRBJ1-5 | NA | TRBV4-2 | NA | TGTGCCAGCAGCCAAGAGGGTCGCAGGGGAGGACAGCCCCAGCATTTT | CASSQEGRRGGQPQHF
TRBJ2-3 | few | TRBV12-3/TRBV12-4 | TRBD2 | TGTGCCAGCAGTGTCCTAGCGGGGGGCACAGATACGCAGTATTTT | CASSVLAGGTDTQYF
TRBJ1-1 | NA | TRBV29-1 | NA | TGCAGCGCTCAGCGGACGACAGTGGTGAACACTGAAGCTTTCTTT | CSAQRTTVVNTEAFF
TRBJ1-5 | NA | TRBV12-3/TRBV12-4 | NA | TGTGCCAGCAGTTTTTGGTCAGGGGCAGGCCAGCCCCAGCATTTT | CASSFWSGAGQPQHF
TRBJ2-3 | few | TRBV9 | NA | TGTGCCAGCAGCCCTATGGCAGCAGATACGCAGTATTTT | CASSPMAADTQYF
TRBJ1-6 | NA | TRBV20-1 | NA | TGCAGTGCTAGAGTGGAAGGACTCGAGAGTTCACCCCTCCACTTT | CSARVEGLESSPLHF
TRBJ2-3 | few | TRBV4-2 | TRBD2 | TGTGCCAGCAGCTATAGCGGGGGGGAGGGAGATACGCAGTATTTT | CASSYSGGEGDTQYF
TRBJ2-2 | once | TRBV5-5 | TRBD1 | TGTGCCAGCAGCGTACTAGGGACAGCGAACACCGGGGAGCTGTTTTTT | CASSVLGTANTGELFF
TRBJ2-3 | once | TRBV4-3 | TRBD1 | TGCGCCAGCAGCCAAGGACACAGGGGCCTCCGCACAGATACGCAGTATTTT | CASSQGHRGLRTDTQYF
TRBJ1-2 | few | TRBV5-1 | NA | TGCGCCAGCAGCTTGGAAGTAGGCTATGGCTACACCTTC | CASSLEVGYGYTF
TRBJ2-3 | few | TRBV4-2 | NA | TGTGCCAGCAGCCCCCTGGAGGGGCAAACAGATACGCAGTATTTT | CASSPLEGQTDTQYF
TRBJ2-1 | many | TRBV27 | NA | TGTGCCAGCAGTTTTGGGGATGGGGGCAATGAGCAGTTCTTC | CASSFGDGGNEQFF
TRBJ1-6 | NA | TRBV18 | NA | TGTGCCAGCTCAGTGAGGGAAGGTGATTCACCCCTCCACTTT | CASSVREGDSPLHF
TRBJ2-7 | once | TRBV6-2/TRBV6-3 | NA | TGTGCCAGTCGCCCGGGGTTGGACGAGCAGTACTTC | CASRPGLDEQYF
TRBJ1-4 | NA | TRBV6-1 | NA | TGTGCCAGCAGTGAATTGGGAAACAATGAAAAACTGTTTTTT | CASSELGNNEKLFF
TRBJ2-1 | NA | TRBV20-1 | TRBD2 | TGCAGTGCTAGTGACCCTAGCGGGGGGTACAATGAGCAGTTCTTC | CSASDPSGGYNEQFF
TRBJ2-3 | NA | TRBV20-1 | TRBD2 | TGCAGTGCTAGAGAGGGACTAGCCACGACAGATACGCAGTATTTT | CSAREGLATTDTQYF
TRBJ1-1 | few | TRBV20-1 | TRBD1 | TGCAGTGCGTGGGACAGGAGCATGAACACTGAAGCTTTCTTT | CSAWDRSMNTEAFF
TRBJ1-4 | few | TRBV4-1 | NA | TGCGCCAGCAGCCAAGAGGGAACAGGGTTATCACGTGAAAAACTGTTTTTT | CASSQEGTGLSREKLFF